This record looks at one TCR beta chain sequence and its context. Libraries were prepared by immunoSEQ multiplex PCR; TCRdb keeps only in-frame clonotypes and omits some of them. The profile shows 50,000 or so clones, around 92% of them singletons. CDR1 is SGDLS and CDR2 is YYNGEE in the germline V gene. Trimming stripped 0 bases from V and 2 bases from J, with 10 bases between. CDR3 length: 15 residues. The sample originates from a study of T cell changes during pregnancy in multiple sclerosis. The gene calls are TRBV9 and TRBJ2-3; TRBD2 is a possible D gene (5 bases). This TCR was sampled from a female donor with multiple sclerosis, enrolled in a pregnancy study. The starting material was CD4+ T cells from peripheral blood mononuclear cells, obtained in the third trimester of pregnancy. The CDR3 sequence is CASSVDGGPTDTQYF. The CDR3 region has the DNA TGTGCCAGCAGCGTAGATGGCGGGCCCACAGATACGCAGTATTTT.